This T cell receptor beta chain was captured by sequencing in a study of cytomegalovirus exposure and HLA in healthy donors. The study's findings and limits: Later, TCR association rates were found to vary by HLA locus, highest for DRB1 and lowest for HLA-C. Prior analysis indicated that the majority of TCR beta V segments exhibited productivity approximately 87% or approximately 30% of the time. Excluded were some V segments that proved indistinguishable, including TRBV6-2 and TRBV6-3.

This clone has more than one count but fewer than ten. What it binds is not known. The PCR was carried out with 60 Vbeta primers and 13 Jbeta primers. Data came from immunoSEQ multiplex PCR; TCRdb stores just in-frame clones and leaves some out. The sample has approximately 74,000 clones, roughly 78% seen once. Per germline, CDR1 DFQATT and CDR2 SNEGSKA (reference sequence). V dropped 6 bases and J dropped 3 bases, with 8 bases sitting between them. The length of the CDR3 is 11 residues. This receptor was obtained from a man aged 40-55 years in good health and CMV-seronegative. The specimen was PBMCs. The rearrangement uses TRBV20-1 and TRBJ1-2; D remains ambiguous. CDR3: CSADGDYGYTF. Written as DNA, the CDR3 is TGCAGTGCAGACGGGGACTATGGCTACACCTTC.